The 2 T cell receptor beta chains below all came from one sample that was sequenced in a study of blood T cell repertoires in COVID-19. The table came from immunoSEQ multiplex PCR; TCRdb's copy has only in-frame clones and leaves some out. The repertoire includes 50,000 or so clones, about 76% of them detected once, and 15% to 20% sits in the top ten. What was sequenced was peripheral blood. All receptors come from a human donor with active or convalescent COVID-19. The donor label of this sample is uncertain.

The chain is built from TRBV6-1 and TRBJ2-7; D unresolved. Between the trimmed V and J ends, which lost 1 base and 0 bases, there was a span of 10 bases. The CDR3 consists of 15 residues. Per germline, CDR1 MNHNS and CDR2 SASEGT. The CDR3 sequence: CASSEGPPSSYEQYF. The CDR3 nucleotides are TGTGCCAGCAGTGAAGGTCCTCCCAGCTCCTACGAGCAGTACTTC.

This rearrangement joins TRBV6-4 to TRBJ2-2, with D perhaps matching TRBD1 (5 bases). CDR3 length: 14 residues. CDR1 MRHNA and CDR2 SNTAGT come from the germline V gene. The germline V and J ends were trimmed by 6 bases and 3 bases, with 11 bases remaining between them. The CDR3 coding sequence is TGTGCCAGCAGAGGACAAGGATACACCGGGGAGCTGTTTTTT. This gives the protein CASRGQGYTGELFF.